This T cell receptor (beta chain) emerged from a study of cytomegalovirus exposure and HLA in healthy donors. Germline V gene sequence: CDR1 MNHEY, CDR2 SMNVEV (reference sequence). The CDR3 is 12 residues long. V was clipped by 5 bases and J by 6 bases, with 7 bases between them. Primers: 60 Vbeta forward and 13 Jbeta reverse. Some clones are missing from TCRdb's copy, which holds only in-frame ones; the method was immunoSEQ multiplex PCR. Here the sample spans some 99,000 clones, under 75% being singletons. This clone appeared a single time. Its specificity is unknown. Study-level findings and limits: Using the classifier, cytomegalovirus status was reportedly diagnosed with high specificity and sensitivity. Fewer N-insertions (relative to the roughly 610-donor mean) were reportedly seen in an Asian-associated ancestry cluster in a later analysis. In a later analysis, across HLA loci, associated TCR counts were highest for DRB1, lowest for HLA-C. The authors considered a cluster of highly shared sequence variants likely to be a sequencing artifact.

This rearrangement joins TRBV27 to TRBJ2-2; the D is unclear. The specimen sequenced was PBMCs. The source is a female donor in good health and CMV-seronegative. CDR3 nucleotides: TGTGCCAGCAGTGGTACTCCCGGGGAGCTGTTTTTT. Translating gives CASSGTPGELFF.